This T cell receptor beta chain was sequenced for a study of T cell changes during pregnancy in multiple sclerosis. Trimming removed 3 bases from V and 1 base from J, with 13 bases in between. The germline gives CDR1 LNHDA, CDR2 SQIVND (reference sequence). CDR3 size: 16 residues. The method was immunoSEQ multiplex PCR; TCRdb's version includes in-frame clones alone and lacks a portion of them. The repertoire holds about 120,000 clones, approximately 95% seen once, with approximately 6.2% in the top ten. The sequence came from a female donor with multiple sclerosis, enrolled in a pregnancy study. The starting material was peripheral blood, obtained before pregnancy. V and J are TRBV19 and TRBJ2-4, with TRBD2 as a possible D gene (5 bases). Here the CDR3 reads CASSITASSAKNIQYF. The CDR3 DNA is TGTGCCAGTAGTATCACTGCTAGCAGCGCCAAAAACATTCAGTACTTC.